What follows are 3 T cell receptor beta chains derived from one specimen sequenced in a study of Graves' ophthalmopathy and Graves' hyperthyroidism. The TCR beta CDR3 regions underwent amplification from RNA transcripts. Amplification began with first-round RT-PCR using HTBI primers, then second-round multiplex PCR was performed. TCRdb passed the multiplex PCR reads through MiXCR, listing each CDR3 protein once. Here the sample spans under 200,000 distinct CDR3 sequences, 37% being singletons. The sequenced sample consisted of peripheral blood. The origin of the receptors is a woman aged 40-49 years with Graves' ophthalmopathy.

This clonotype has at least ten counts. The chain combines TRBV12-3 or TRBV12-4 with TRBJ2-4, with a tentative D call TRBD1 (6 bases). This CDR3 comprises 18 residues. The V end was cut by 4 bases, the J end by 0 bases, with 19 bases between. For the CDR3, the DNA is TGTGCCAGCAGTTCACGCCCGGGACACCAGTCAGCCAAAAACATTCAGTACTTC. This gives the protein CASSSRPGHQSAKNIQYF.

This chain links TRBV12-3 or TRBV12-4 with TRBJ1-2; D might be TRBD1 (5 bases). Trimming took off 3 bases at V and 5 bases at J, with 16 bases between the two ends. The CDR3 has 15 amino acids. The CDR3 DNA reads as TGTGCCAGCAGTTTGCCGGTGGGGCAGGGTTATGGCTACACCTTC. Protein: CASSLPVGQGYGYTF.

The V gene is TRBV29-1, the J gene TRBJ2-5; TRBD1 agrees at 8 bases. The CDR3 extends over 12 amino acids. Germline V lookup: CDR1 SQVTM, CDR2 ANQGSEA. Trimming took 4 bases from V and 7 from J; bases not matched to a gene: 5. DNA of the CDR3: TGCAGCGTTGGGGGACAGGCCGGGACCCAGTACTTC. Its protein product is CSVGGQAGTQYF.